This T cell receptor beta chain was documented in a study of blood T cell repertoires in COVID-19. Whole-study context: COVID-19 samples collected from the United States, Italy and Spain covered acute and convalescent phases.

This CDR3 is built from 15 residues. V was trimmed by 5 bases and J by 0 bases, leaving 14 bases between them. Germline V CDR1 and CDR2: MNHEY, SMNVEV (reference sequence). In the authors' workflow: From reference gene primer amplification, estimates of nucleated cell counts were derived. Clones were read by immunoSEQ multiplex PCR, and TCRdb kept only the in-frame ones, dropping some. V and J calls and clone size are those listed in that table; D and trimming were worked out from the DNA. The table has 60,000 to 95,000 clones, approximately 74% seen once. This clone was seen more than once but under ten times.

Sequencing was carried out using peripheral blood. J is TRBJ2-7 and V is TRBV27; a possible D gene is TRBD2 (5 bases). This receptor was taken from a human donor with acute or convalescent COVID-19. The donor label of this sample is uncertain. CDR3 coding DNA: TGTGCCAGCAGTCCTGCCGAGCTAGCCTCCTACGAGCAGTACGTC. As protein: CASSPAELASYEQYV.